One and the same sample provided the 27 T cell receptor beta chains below, sequenced in a study of shared clonotypes between healthy human individuals. CD45RO negativity and positive selection for CCR7 defined naive CD8 cells, a population that excluded terminally differentiated effector memory CD45RA+ cells. Assay used: immunoSEQ multiplex PCR; TCRdb lists only in-frame clones, some missing. This table has about 1,900,000 clones, approximately 94% appearing once. The sample was naive CD8+ T cells sorted from blood. The source is a man younger than 30 in good health.

The V and J genes are TRBV10-1 and TRBJ2-7; D is possibly TRBD1 (7 bases). V was trimmed by 5 bases and J by 3 bases, leaving 14 bases between them. Germline CDR1 reads WNHNN; CDR2 reads SYGVQD (reference sequence). The CDR3 contains 14 residues. The CDR3 protein is CASSRGTELYEQYF. CDR3 nucleotide sequence: TGCGCCAGCAGTCGCGGGACAGAGCTCTACGAGCAGTACTTC.

The chain is built from TRBV4-3 and TRBJ2-2; TRBD1 matches 7 bases. This CDR3 has 14 amino acids. V lost 5 bases, J lost 6 bases, and 6 bases stayed unmatched. CDR1 is LGHNA, CDR2 YSLEER, per germline. The CDR3 nucleotides read TGCGCCAGCAGCGCAGGGGGTCTCGCCGGGGAGCTGTTTTTT. As protein: CASSAGGLAGELFF.

The chain couples TRBV5-1 to TRBJ2-7; D not resolved. CDR1 and CDR2 from the germline V gene are SGHRS and YFSETQ. This CDR3 spans 15 amino acids. Trimming took off 2 bases at V and 2 bases at J, with 14 bases between the two ends. The CDR3 DNA sequence: TGCGCCAGCAGCTTATCAATCCAATCCCCCTACGAGCAGTACTTC. Amino acid sequence: CASSLSIQSPYEQYF.

The rearrangement joins TRBV16 to TRBJ1-1; possible D gene TRBD1, 6 bases. This CDR3 region has 13 residues. In germline, CDR1 is KGHSY, CDR2 FQNENV. The V end lost 6 bases, the J end lost 2 bases, and 10 bases lay between the germline ends. The CDR3 loop reads CASSPGHNTEAFF. CDR3 DNA: TGTGCCAGCAGTCCGGGACACAACACTGAAGCTTTCTTT.

The rearrangement joins TRBV7-9 to TRBJ2-5; 7 positions agree with TRBD2. V dropped 5 bases and J dropped 2; count of bases not matched to a gene: 8. CDR3 length equals 15 residues. Germline V gene data show CDR1 as SEHNR and CDR2 as FQNEAQ (reference sequence). CDR3: CASSPLGAGQETQYF. The CDR3 region has the DNA TGTGCCAGCAGCCCCCTGGGAGCGGGGCAAGAGACCCAGTACTTC.

The rearrangement uses TRBV9 and TRBJ2-7, with D possibly TRBD1 on 5 matching bases. Trimming shortened V by 7 bases and J by 6 bases, and 14 bases separated the two germline ends. CDR3 length: 12 residues. From germline, CDR1 is SGDLS and CDR2 YYNGEE. The CDR3 coding sequence is TGTGCCAGCGCACATCAGGGTGGCGAGCAGTACTTC. Translated: CASAHQGGEQYF.

This clone occurred once. The gene calls are TRBV5-1 and TRBJ2-7; D is perhaps TRBD1 (5 bases). The V end lost 0 bases, the J end lost 5 bases, and 9 bases lay between the germline ends. The germline CDR1 and CDR2 sequences are SGHRS and YFSETQ. The CDR3 runs 13 residues. The CDR3 sequence: CASSLEGVHEQYF. CDR3 nucleotide sequence: TGCGCCAGCAGCTTGGAAGGGGTCCACGAGCAGTACTTC.

CDR3 bases: TGTGCCAGCAGCCGGACTAGCGGGAGAAGCGAGCAGTACTTC. Its protein is CASSRTSGRSEQYF. J is TRBJ2-7 and V is TRBV11-2, with 13 bases fitting TRBD2. Germline V CDR1 and CDR2: SGHAT, FQNNGV. J gave up 6 bases and V 5 bases, and 4 bases lay outside the gene matches. The CDR3 is 14 residues long. Based on the CDR3 plus reference TRBV11-2 and TRBJ2-7, the full variable domain is EAGVAQSPRYKIIEKRQSVAFWCNPISGHATLYWYQQILGQGPKLLIQFQNNGVVDDSQLPKDRFSAERLKGVDSTLKIQPAKLEDSAVYLCASSRTSGRSEQYFGPGTRLTVT.

The V call is TRBV10-1, the J call TRBJ2-3; possibly TRBD1 for D (5 bases). This CDR3 comprises 13 residues. Between the trimmed V and J ends, which lost 2 bases and 13 bases, there was a span of 16 bases. CDR1 and CDR2 (germline): WNHNN, SYGVQD (reference sequence). Here the CDR3 reads CASSETTAFIEYF. DNA of the CDR3: TGCGCCAGCAGTGAGACGACAGCCTTTATCGAGTATTTT.

J is TRBJ2-7 and V is TRBV6-1; no clear D gene. V shed 0 bases and J shed 3 bases, with 12 bases lying between them. The germline CDR1 and CDR2 sequences are MNHNS and SASEGT. This CDR3 spans 15 amino acids. The CDR3 DNA is TGTGCCAGCAGTGAAGCGGGGATCGTAGGCTACGAGCAGTACTTC. Translated, it gives CASSEAGIVGYEQYF.

This clone was recorded only once. The V and J genes are TRBV2 and TRBJ2-7; 9 nucleotides match TRBD2. This CDR3 is built from 14 residues. From germline, CDR1 is SNHLY and CDR2 FYNNEI. The V gene end was trimmed by 10 bases and the J gene end by 4 bases; junction bases not matched to a gene: 11. The CDR3: CATLTSGEQYEQYF. The CDR3 DNA is TGTGCCACTTTGACTAGCGGTGAGCAATACGAGCAGTACTTC.

J is TRBJ2-7 and V is TRBV6-1; maybe TRBD1 (5 bases). This CDR3 has 15 residues. Trimming shortened V by 1 base and J by 2 bases, and 12 bases separated the two germline ends. In germline, CDR1 is MNHNS, CDR2 SASEGT. CDR3 sequence: CASSEGPGSTYEQYF. The CDR3 nucleotides read TGTGCCAGCAGTGAAGGTCCAGGGTCCACCTACGAGCAGTACTTC.

The CDR3 region is CASSLGSSKDYNEQFF. In nucleotides, the CDR3 is TGTGCCAGCAGCTTAGGATCCAGCAAGGACTACAATGAGCAGTTCTTC. The chain combines TRBV7-6 with TRBJ2-1; D ambiguous. Trimming removed 1 base from V and 3 bases from J, with 13 bases in between. The CDR3 length is 16 residues. Germline CDR1 reads SGHVS; CDR2 reads FNYEAQ.

The V call is TRBV5-6, the J call TRBJ2-7; D possibly corresponds to TRBD1 (5 bases). Germline-derived CDR1 and CDR2 are SGHDT and YYEEEE. V shed 1 base and J shed 4 bases, with 12 bases lying between them. The CDR3 contains 14 residues. The CDR3 loop is CASSLPGSQYEQYF. The CDR3 DNA sequence: TGTGCCAGCAGCTTGCCAGGGTCCCAATACGAGCAGTACTTC. The full variable domain, with the rest looked up from reference TRBV5-6 and TRBJ2-7, is DAGVTQSPTHLIKTRGQQVTLRCSPKSGHDTVSWYQQALGQGPQFIFQYYEEEERQRGNFPDRFSGHQFPNYSSELNVNALLLGDSALYLCASSLPGSQYEQYFGPGTRLTVT.

This clone was counted between two and nine times. The chain combines TRBV18 with TRBJ1-2; perhaps TRBD1 as D (5 bases). The CDR3 has 16 amino acids. Looked up from germline, CDR1 is KGHSH and CDR2 is LQKENI. Trimming shortened V by 3 bases and J by 3 bases, and 17 bases separated the two germline ends. The CDR3 protein is CASSPPNWGLDYGYTF. Written as DNA, the CDR3 is TGTGCCAGCTCACCCCCGAACTGGGGCTTGGACTATGGCTACACCTTC.

This clone is a singleton in its sample. The chain combines TRBV5-6 with TRBJ1-5; 11 nucleotides match TRBD1. The ends lost 4 bases at V and 5 bases at J; junction bases unmatched: 8. This CDR3 contains 16 residues. CDR1 SGHDT and CDR2 YYEEEE come from the germline V gene. This chain's CDR3 is CASSLRDRGGDQPQHF. CDR3 bases: TGTGCCAGCAGCCTTAGGGACAGGGGGGGCGATCAGCCCCAGCATTTT.

The chain recombines TRBV7-4 with TRBJ2-7; 8 positions match TRBD1. Losses at the gene ends were 4 bases for V and 0 bases for J; bases not matched to a gene: 8. The CDR3 consists of 16 residues. The germline CDR1 and CDR2 sequences are SGHVT and SQSDAQ. DNA for the CDR3: TGTGCCAGCAGCTCCCCGGGACAGGTCAGCTCCTACGAGCAGTACTTC. Protein product: CASSSPGQVSSYEQYF.

The chain has TRBV13 and TRBJ1-1; D is ambiguous. The CDR3 consists of 14 residues. Germline V lookup: CDR1 PRHDT, CDR2 FYEKMQ (reference sequence). V lost 3 bases and J 4 bases, leaving 12 bases between the germline ends. This CDR3 reads CASSFKAGITEAFF. In DNA form, the CDR3 reads TGTGCCAGCAGCTTCAAAGCGGGCATCACTGAAGCTTTCTTT. The full variable domain, rest sourced from reference TRBV13 and TRBJ1-1, is AAGVIQSPRHLIKEKRETATLKCYPIPRHDTVYWYQQGPGQDPQFLISFYEKMQSDKGSIPDRFSAQQFSDYHSELNMSSLELGDSALYFCASSFKAGITEAFFGQGTRLTVV.

The rearrangement uses TRBV4-1 and TRBJ2-3; D gene ambiguous. CDR1 and CDR2 from the germline V gene are MGHRA and YSYEKL. CDR3 length equals 14 residues. V was pared by 1 base and J by 6 bases, with 11 bases between. CDR3 amino acids: CASSQVKAMDTQYF. The CDR3 bases are TGCGCCAGCAGCCAAGTAAAAGCGATGGATACGCAGTATTTT.

Concerning this clone: The sample carries other DNA sequences with the same CDR3. This chain uses TRBV29-1 with TRBJ2-7; D is uncertain. The length of the CDR3 is 10 residues. Per germline, CDR1 SQVTM and CDR2 ANQGSEA. Trimming took off 7 bases at V and 1 base at J, with 5 bases between the two ends. CDR3 DNA: TGCAGCGCCCTGTCCTACGAGCAGTACTTC. Amino acids: CSALSYEQYF.

The V call is TRBV6-5, the J call TRBJ2-7; no clear D. The CDR3 is 13 amino acids. Germline CDR1 reads MNHEY; CDR2 reads SVGAGI. V lost 6 bases, J lost 5 bases, and 14 bases lay in between. CDR3 sequence: CASSNPGRNEQYF. In DNA form, the CDR3 reads TGTGCCAGCAGCAATCCCGGGCGGAACGAGCAGTACTTC.

This clone was seen a handful of times. J is TRBJ2-4 and V is TRBV6-4; TRBD1 is a possible D gene (6 bases). The V gene lost 3 bases and the J gene lost 3 bases, with 12 bases spanning the gap. Germline V gene sequence: CDR1 MRHNA, CDR2 SNTAGT. The CDR3 spans 15 residues. The CDR3 DNA is TGTGCCAGCAGTGAAATGCAGGGGTGCAAAAACATTCAGTACTTC. Its translation: CASSEMQGCKNIQYF.

This clone was detected once. CDR3 amino acids: CASRSIGDYEQYF. CDR3 nucleotide sequence: TGCGCCAGTAGAAGCATCGGTGACTACGAGCAGTACTTC. This rearrangement joins TRBV5-1 to TRBJ2-7; unclear D gene. The CDR3 sequence is 13 residues long. The germline CDR1 and CDR2 sequences are SGHRS and YFSETQ. The ends were cut back, 8 bases at V and 3 bases at J, with 15 bases in the middle. The entire variable domain, with the rest obtained from reference TRBV5-1 and TRBJ2-7, is as follows: KAGVTQTPRYLIKTRGQQVTLSCSPISGHRSVSWYQQTPGQGLQFLFEYFSETQRNKGNFPGRFSGRQFSNSRSEMNVSTLELGDSALYLCASRSIGDYEQYFGPGTRLTVT.

This clone was recorded only once. The chain couples TRBV9 to TRBJ2-7, with TRBD1 matching 11 bases. This CDR3 has 15 amino acids. Trimming at V came to 0 bases and at J to 7 bases, leaving 6 bases not matched to a gene. Germline CDR1 SGDLS, CDR2 YYNGEE. In nucleotides, the CDR3 is TGTGCCAGCAGCGTAGACTGGACAGGGGGCGTGGAGCAGTACTTC. This gives the protein CASSVDWTGGVEQYF. Full variable domain (rest looked up from reference TRBV9 and TRBJ2-7): DSGVTQTPKHLITATGQRVTLRCSPRSGDLSVYWYQQSLDQGLQFLIQYYNGEERAKGNILERFSAQQFPDLHSELNLSSLELGDSALYFCASSVDWTGGVEQYFGPGTRLTVT.

In this sample, this clone turned up once. The chain joins TRBV27 to TRBJ2-3; 8 bases agree with TRBD2. CDR3 length equals 17 residues. V gave up 5 bases and J gave up 2 bases; unmatched junction bases: 12. The germline gives CDR1 MNHEY, CDR2 SMNVEV (reference sequence). The CDR3 region is CASSLWSGGLVTDTQYF. DNA of the CDR3: TGTGCCAGCAGTCTCTGGAGCGGGGGACTGGTCACAGATACGCAGTATTTT.

This chain connects TRBV27 to TRBJ2-3; 7 nucleotides match TRBD2. Germline trimming cut 5 bases from V and 6 bases from J; bases unmatched to any gene: 5. This CDR3 spans 13 amino acids. Germline values: CDR1 MNHEY, CDR2 SMNVEV (reference sequence). CDR3 sequence: CASSGGEWDTQYF. In nucleotides, the CDR3 is TGTGCCAGCAGTGGGGGGGAGTGGGATACGCAGTATTTT.

The CDR3 DNA reads as TGTGCCAGCAGGGAAACAGGGGGCAGTCGTATGTACGAGCAGTACTTC. The encoded protein is CASRETGGSRMYEQYF. J is TRBJ2-7 and V is TRBV27; 9 bases align to TRBD1. Losses at the gene ends were 6 bases for V and 4 bases for J; bases not matched to a gene: 13. This CDR3 comprises 16 residues. CDR1 MNHEY and CDR2 SMNVEV come from the germline V gene (reference sequence).